The 7 T cell receptor beta chains in this list originate from one sample, sequenced in a study of cytomegalovirus exposure and HLA in healthy donors. Profiling relied on immunoSEQ multiplex PCR, and the TCRdb table lists in-frame clones only, not all of them. In the table there are 200,000 or so clones, around 84% of which are singletons. The sequencing input was PBMCs. All receptors derive from a woman aged 30 to 39 in good health and CMV-seropositive.

This clone was seen just once. The chain joins TRBV5-6 to TRBJ2-7, with 8 bases lining up with TRBD1. With 2 bases clipped from V and 3 bases from J, the junction kept 4 bases outside the gene matches. Germline V gives CDR1 SGHDT, CDR2 YYEEEE. The CDR3 has 14 amino acids. CDR3 sequence: CASSFGQGNYEQYF. The CDR3 coding sequence is TGTGCCAGCAGCTTCGGACAGGGCAACTACGAGCAGTACTTC.

The chain joins TRBV30 to TRBJ2-3; TRBD2 matches at 8 bases. The V gene end was trimmed by 0 bases and the J gene end by 6 bases; junction bases not matched to a gene: 5. Germline V gene sequence: CDR1 GTSNPN, CDR2 SVGIG (reference sequence). The CDR3 loop spans 14 amino acids. DNA of the CDR3: TGTGCCTGGAGTGTAGCGGGAGCCCCGGATACGCAGTATTTT. It encodes CAWSVAGAPDTQYF.

The chain has TRBV4-1 and TRBJ2-7; 7 bases align to TRBD2. Germline values: CDR1 MGHRA, CDR2 YSYEKL. The CDR3 spans 15 residues. V gave up 0 bases and J gave up 4 bases; unmatched junction bases: 6. DNA of the CDR3: TGCGCCAGCAGCCAAGACTCCGGGACTACATACGAGCAGTACTTC. Translated, it gives CASSQDSGTTYEQYF.

This clone was seen a single time. The chain is built from TRBV27 and TRBJ2-7, with 8 bases lining up with TRBD1. The CDR3 loop spans 14 amino acids. Germline CDR1 and CDR2: MNHEY and SMNVEV (reference sequence). V lost 5 bases, J lost 2 bases, and 5 bases stayed unmatched. CDR3 coding DNA: TGTGCCAGCAGTCAGGACAGGGACACCTACGAGCAGTACTTC. Protein: CASSQDRDTYEQYF.

The rearrangement uses TRBV27 and TRBJ1-1; D is perhaps TRBD1 (5 bases). Trimming removed 0 bases at V and 1 base at J, with 9 bases between. CDR1 and CDR2 from the germline V gene are MNHEY and SMNVEV (reference sequence). The CDR3 consists of 15 residues. CDR3 protein: CASSLSRDRNTEAFF. As DNA, the CDR3 is TGTGCCAGCAGTTTATCCCGCGACAGGAACACTGAAGCTTTCTTT.

The chain couples TRBV19 to TRBJ2-1; D possibly corresponds to TRBD2 (6 bases). Germline V gene data show CDR1 as LNHDA and CDR2 as SQIVND (reference sequence). CDR3 length equals 16 residues. Trimming shortened V by 3 bases and J by 2 bases, and 14 bases separated the two germline ends. The CDR3 spells CASSIGPGRTYNEQFF. The DNA of the CDR3 is TGTGCCAGTAGTATTGGGCCAGGGAGGACCTACAATGAGCAGTTCTTC.

A few counts support this clone. The V and J genes are TRBV20-1 and TRBJ2-7; D might be TRBD1 (6 bases). With 6 bases removed from V and 0 bases from J, the gap between germline ends came to 6 bases. Germline CDR1 DFQATT, CDR2 SNEGSKA (reference sequence). The CDR3 is 11 residues long. CDR3 protein: CSATGSYEQYF. The CDR3 DNA follows: TGCAGTGCGACAGGCTCCTACGAGCAGTACTTC.